This T cell receptor beta chain derives from a study of T-cell memory formation after mild COVID-19. Findings of the study overall: Among clones peaking at day 37 in the second wave, SARS-CoV-2 specificity remained unconfirmed.

This clonotype turned up a few times. Its specificity is unknown. Using constant-segment primers, 5'RACE produced TCR alpha and TCR beta cDNA libraries carrying sample barcodes and UMIs. MiXCR, applied by TCRdb to the 5' RACE reads, yields one record per CDR3 protein. The data contain some 97,000 distinct CDR3 sequences, around 10% of them singletons. Germline V lookup: CDR1 SGHAT, CDR2 FQDESV (reference sequence). CDR3 length: 17 residues. Trimming cost V 4 bases and J 1 base; bases outside gene matches: 3. The chain carries TRBV11-1 and TRBJ2-6, with 11 bases fitting TRBD1. The source material was PBMCs or a T cell subset sorted from them (not recorded which). This clonotype was obtained from a man between 18 and 29 years old who had mild COVID-19 (a few samples of this study predate the infection). Cell type and time point are not known. CDR3 coding DNA: TGTGCCAGCAGCTCCTGGGACAGGGGGTCTGGGGCCAACGTCCTGACTTTC. This encodes CASSSWDRGSGANVLTF.